The clone carrying this T cell receptor (beta chain) was found a few times. Its cognate antigen is unknown. This CDR3 comprises 11 residues. Germline V CDR1 and CDR2: MDHEN, SYDVKM. V gave up 4 bases and J gave up 10 bases, with 8 bases separating them. The data originate from a study of cytomegalovirus exposure and HLA in healthy donors. Study-wide points: According to a later analysis, TCR clusters from the first cohort tended to co-occur in the 120 or so validation repertoires.

Method: immunoSEQ multiplex PCR; TCRdb's copy keeps in-frame clones and lacks some. Of roughly 150,000 clones listed, 88% are singletons. The donors were in the approximately 130-subject validation cohort; that cohort was separate from the roughly 700-subject first cohort. The sequenced material came from PBMCs. The chain couples TRBV28 to TRBJ1-5; D is undetermined. The origin of this receptor is a man between 18 and 29 years old in good health and CMV-seronegative. The CDR3 DNA follows: TGTGCCAGCAGTTACCAGTCACCCCAGCATTTT. Its protein is CASSYQSPQHF.